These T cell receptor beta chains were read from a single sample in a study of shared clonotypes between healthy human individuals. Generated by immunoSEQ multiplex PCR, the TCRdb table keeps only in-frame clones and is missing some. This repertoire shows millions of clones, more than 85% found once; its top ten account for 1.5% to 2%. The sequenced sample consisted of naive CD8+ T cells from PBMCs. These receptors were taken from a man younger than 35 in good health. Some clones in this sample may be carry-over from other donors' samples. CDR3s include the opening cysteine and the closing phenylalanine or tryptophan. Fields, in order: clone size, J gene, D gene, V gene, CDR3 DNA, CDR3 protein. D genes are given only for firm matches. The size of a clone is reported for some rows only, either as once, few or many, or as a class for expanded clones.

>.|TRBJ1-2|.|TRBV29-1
TGCAGCGCATCTGACCCAGACGACTATGGCTACACCTTC
CSASDPDDYGYTF
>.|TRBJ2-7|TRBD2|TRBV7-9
TGTGCCAGCAGCTTAGAGCGGGGTCCCTACGAGCAGTACTTC
CASSLERGPYEQYF
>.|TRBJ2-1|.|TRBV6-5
TGTGCCAGCAGTTACGGCAGGGGAGGGTCCTACAATGAGCAGTTCTTC
CASSYGRGGSYNEQFF
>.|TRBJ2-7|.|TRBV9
TGTGCCAGCAGCGTCTCAGGGGATCCCTACGAGCAGTACTTC
CASSVSGDPYEQYF
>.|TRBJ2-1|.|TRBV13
TGTGCCAGCCTCCAGCGCTCCTACAATGAGCAGTTCTTC
CASLQRSYNEQFF
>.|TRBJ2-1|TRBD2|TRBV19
TGTGCCAGTAGTTCTTGGCGGGAGGGCCTCAATGAGCAGTTCTTC
CASSSWREGLNEQFF
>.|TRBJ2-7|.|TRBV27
TGTGCCAGCAGCCCTCTCTCGGTGAGCGGCAACTCCTACGAGCAGTACTTC
CASSPLSVSGNSYEQYF
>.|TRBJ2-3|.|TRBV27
TGTGCCAGCAGTTTAGGGGCAGGGACTAGCACAGATACGCAGTATTTT
CASSLGAGTSTDTQYF
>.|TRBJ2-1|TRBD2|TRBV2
TGTGCCAGCAGAGAGACTAGCGGCTCCTACAATGAGCAGTTCTTC
CASRETSGSYNEQFF
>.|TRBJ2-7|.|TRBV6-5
TGTGCCAGCACGTCCGGGGAAGGGCCCGAGCAGTACTTC
CASTSGEGPEQYF
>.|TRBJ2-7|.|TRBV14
TGTGCCAGCAGCCGAGGCTACGAGCAGTACTTC
CASSRGYEQYF
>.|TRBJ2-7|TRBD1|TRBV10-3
TGTGCCATCAGTGAGTGGGACAGCATCTCCTACGAGCAGTACTTC
CAISEWDSISYEQYF
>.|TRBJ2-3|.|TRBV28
TGTGCCAGCAGCCCTCTGTATACGCAGTATTTT
CASSPLYTQYF
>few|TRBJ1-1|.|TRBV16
TGTGCCAGCAGAGCTACTGAAGCTTTCTTT
CASRATEAFF
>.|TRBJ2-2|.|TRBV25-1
TGTGCCAGCAGTGCCGTGGGGGGGCTGACCGGGGAGCTGTTTTTT
CASSAVGGLTGELFF
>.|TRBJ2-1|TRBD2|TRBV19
TGTGCCAGTAGTATTGGGGCGGCTAGCGGGCCGTACAATGAGCAGTTCTTC
CASSIGAASGPYNEQFF
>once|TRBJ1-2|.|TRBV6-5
TGTGCCAGCAGTTACTCGTCCGGACTCTATGGCTACACCTTC
CASSYSSGLYGYTF
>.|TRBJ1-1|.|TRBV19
TGTGCCAGTACCCCGGTAGAAGGGCAGAACACTGAAGCTTTCTTT
CASTPVEGQNTEAFF
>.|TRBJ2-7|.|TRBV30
TGTGCCTGGAACCAAAATGTGGTAGGCGAGCAGTACTTC
CAWNQNVVGEQYF
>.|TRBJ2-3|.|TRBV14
TGTGCCAGCAGCCAAGTCACGTATAGCACAGATACGCAGTATTTT
CASSQVTYSTDTQYF
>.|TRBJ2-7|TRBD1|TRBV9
TGTGCCAGCAGCGTACCTCCCGGGACAGCTGTCTACGAGCAGTACTTC
CASSVPPGTAVYEQYF
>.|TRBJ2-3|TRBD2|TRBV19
TGTGCCAGTAGTATGGGGACTAGCTCAAGACAGGAGTCAGATACGCAGTATTTT
CASSMGTSSRQESDTQYF
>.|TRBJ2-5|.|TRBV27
TGTGCCAGCAGAAGGGGGGGGTTGGAGACCCAGTACTTC
CASRRGGLETQYF
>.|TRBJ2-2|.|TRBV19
TGTGCCAGTAGTTTGCAGAAAAACACCGGGGAGCTGTTTTTT
CASSLQKNTGELFF
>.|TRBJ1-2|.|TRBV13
TGTGCCAGCAGCTTAAGTGGCAGTGGCTACACCTTC
CASSLSGSGYTF
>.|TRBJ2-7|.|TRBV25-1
TGTGCCAGCCAAGCAGGGTACAACGAGCAGTACTTC
CASQAGYNEQYF
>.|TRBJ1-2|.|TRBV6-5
TGTGCCAGCAGTTCACGGGGGGGGGAGAACTATGGCTACACCTTC
CASSSRGGENYGYTF
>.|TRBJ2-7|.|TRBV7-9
TGTGCCAGCAGCTTAAGAGTCGGGGCTAAGGACGAGCAGTACTTC
CASSLRVGAKDEQYF
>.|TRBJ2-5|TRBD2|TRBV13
TGTGCCAGCAGCCACGGGACTAGTGAGGAGACCCAGTACTTC
CASSHGTSEETQYF